Shown below are 24 T cell receptor beta chains from a single sample sequenced in a study of cytomegalovirus exposure and HLA in healthy donors. With 60 Vbeta and 13 Jbeta primers, the PCR was carried out. Libraries were prepared by immunoSEQ multiplex PCR; TCRdb keeps only in-frame clonotypes and omits some of them. In the table there are 100,000 to 150,000 clones, about 81% of which are singletons. Sequences were obtained from PBMCs. These receptors were collected from a woman aged 45-60 years in good health and CMV-seropositive.

The chain joins TRBV5-1 to TRBJ2-7; 7 bases are shared with TRBD1. The germline V gene encodes CDR1 SGHRS and CDR2 YFSETQ. The V gene end was trimmed by 1 base and the J gene end by 2 bases; junction bases not matched to a gene: 3. The CDR3 is 14 amino acids. The CDR3 here is CASSLTGVPYEQYF. The DNA for the CDR3 is TGCGCCAGCAGCTTGACAGGGGTCCCCTACGAGCAGTACTTC.

This chain uses TRBV29-1 with TRBJ2-5; tentative D call: TRBD2 (5 bases). The CDR3 is 14 residues long. V lost 4 bases to trimming and J lost 2 bases, with 14 bases between them. Germline values: CDR1 SQVTM, CDR2 ANQGSEA. The CDR3, as DNA: TGCAGCGTTGGGGCCGCCCGGGGACAAGAGACCCAGTACTTC. This gives the protein CSVGAARGQETQYF.

Concerning this clone: At one of its ends the junction is not consistent with the germline gene, which may arise from a read error. The chain carries TRBV6-5 and TRBJ2-2; TRBD2 matches 10 bases. The CDR3 covers 16 residues. Germline CDR1 MNHEY, CDR2 SVGAGI. CDR3 sequence: CASSYSGLAKTGELFF. The CDR3 DNA reads as TGTGCCAGCAGTTACTCGGGACTAGCGAAAACCGGGGAGCTGTTTTTT.

The chain joins TRBV7-3 to TRBJ2-3; 12 positions match TRBD2. The CDR3 runs to 17 residues. V shed 5 bases and J 0 bases; nucleotides not matched to a gene: 6. CDR1 and CDR2 (germline): SGHTA, FQGTGA. The CDR3 DNA reads as TGTGCCAGCAGCCCCAGACTAGCGGGAGTGAGCACAGATACGCAGTATTTT. Translation gives CASSPRLAGVSTDTQYF.

The rearrangement links TRBV7-2 to TRBJ2-5; D uncertain. The germline V gene has CDR1 SGHTA and CDR2 FQGNSA. The V and J ends lost 2 bases and 2 bases respectively, with 9 bases between them. The CDR3 sequence is 14 residues long. The CDR3: CASSLSTLQETQYF. CDR3 sequence (DNA): TGTGCCAGCAGCTTAAGTACCCTACAAGAGACCCAGTACTTC.

This clone was observed a single time. The chain carries TRBV7-9 and TRBJ1-2; maybe TRBD1 (5 bases). The CDR3 is 18 amino acids. Looked up from germline, CDR1 is SEHNR and CDR2 is FQNEAQ (reference sequence). V lost 2 bases to trimming and J lost 2 bases, with 21 bases between them. CDR3 sequence: CASSLSGGGTGRNYGYTF. Here the CDR3 DNA reads TGTGCCAGCAGCTTAAGTGGGGGGGGTACTGGGAGAAACTATGGCTACACCTTC.

A word on this clone: Mismatch with germline at one junction end may stem from a read error. This rearrangement joins TRBV7-2 to TRBJ2-1; 11 nucleotides line up with TRBD2. From germline, CDR1 is SGHTA and CDR2 FQGNSA. This CDR3 is built from 13 residues. The chain's CDR3 is CASSLAGGLEQFF. The CDR3 nucleotides read TGTGCCAGCAGCCTAGCGGGGGGTTTGGAGCAGTTCTTC.

The gene calls are TRBV5-1 and TRBJ1-2, with TRBD1 matching over 7 bases. V gave up 2 bases and J gave up 4 bases; unmatched junction bases: 2. This CDR3 is 13 amino acids long. Germline V gene sequence: CDR1 SGHRS, CDR2 YFSETQ. The CDR3 is CASSFGQAYGYTF. The CDR3 DNA follows: TGCGCCAGCAGCTTTGGACAGGCCTATGGCTACACCTTC.

V and J are TRBV5-1 and TRBJ2-1, with TRBD2 identical over 11 bases. The CDR3 contains 19 residues. Trimming took 0 bases from V and 2 from J; bases not matched to a gene: 10. Germline-derived CDR1 and CDR2 are SGHRS and YFSETQ. The CDR3 loop reads CASSLGLGDSGRAYNEQFF. The CDR3 DNA sequence: TGCGCCAGCAGCTTGGGACTGGGTGATAGCGGGAGGGCCTACAATGAGCAGTTCTTC.

The chain uses TRBV5-1 and TRBJ2-7; 8 nucleotides align to TRBD1. V shed 5 bases, J shed 3 bases, and the junction held 4 bases outside the gene matches. The CDR3 has 13 amino acids. Germline V gene data show CDR1 as SGHRS and CDR2 as YFSETQ. The CDR3 DNA follows: TGCGCCAGCAGTCCTGACAGGGGCTACGAGCAGTACTTC. Residues: CASSPDRGYEQYF.

The CDR3 here is CASSFPRGRAGNEQFF. The CDR3 DNA follows: TGTGCCAGCAGCTTCCCCAGGGGAAGGGCGGGCAATGAGCAGTTCTTC. The J gene is TRBJ2-1, the V gene TRBV9, with D tentatively TRBD1 (6 bases). The CDR3 has 16 residues. Trimming shortened V by 4 bases and J by 6 bases, and 20 bases separated the two germline ends. Per the germline V gene, CDR1 is SGDLS and CDR2 is YYNGEE.

Concerning this clone: Other DNA sequences in this sample translate to the same CDR3. V gene TRBV28 combines with J gene TRBJ2-5, with D hard to call. Per the germline V gene, CDR1 is MDHEN and CDR2 is SYDVKM. The CDR3 is made up of 11 amino acids. Trimming took off 5 bases at V and 5 bases at J, with 6 bases between the two ends. This chain's CDR3 is CASSLQETQYF. The CDR3, as DNA: TGTGCCAGCAGTCTACAGGAGACCCAGTACTTC.

The chain combines TRBV6-1 with TRBJ1-1; 8 nucleotides agree with TRBD1. The CDR3 is 15 amino acids. J lost 7 bases, V lost 4 bases, and 11 bases had no gene match. CDR1 is MNHNS, CDR2 SASEGT, per germline. In DNA form, the CDR3 reads TGTGCCAGCAGTGGACGACAGGGGTACAACGGTGAAGCTTTCTTT. The encoded protein is CASSGRQGYNGEAFF.

The chain joins TRBV30 to TRBJ1-1, with TRBD1 matching over 11 bases. Germline loops: CDR1 GTSNPN, CDR2 SVGIG (reference sequence). CDR3 length: 18 residues. V shed 2 bases, J shed 1 base, and the junction held 12 bases outside the gene matches. The CDR3 region is CAWSRDRGFGLGNTEAFF. CDR3 nucleotides: TGTGCCTGGAGTAGGGACAGGGGGTTTGGGTTGGGGAACACTGAAGCTTTCTTT.

This clone has only a few counts. The V and J genes are TRBV9 and TRBJ2-1; D not resolved. CDR3 length: 16 amino acids. V dropped 2 bases and J dropped 0 bases, with 12 bases sitting between them. Germline CDR1 is SGDLS and CDR2 is YYNGEE. The CDR3 DNA reads TGTGCCAGCAGCGTTTGGGCTTCTGGCTCCTACAATGAGCAGTTCTTC. Translation: CASSVWASGSYNEQFF.

The chain uses TRBV7-9 and TRBJ2-3, with D hard to call. The CDR3 sequence is 14 residues long. Germline V CDR1 and CDR2: SEHNR, FQNEAQ (reference sequence). V lost 6 bases and J 2 bases, leaving 12 bases between the germline ends. This chain's CDR3 is CASRTRSYTDTQYF. As DNA, the CDR3 is TGTGCCAGCAGGACAAGATCCTACACAGATACGCAGTATTTT.

V gene TRBV11-2 combines with J gene TRBJ2-3; 7 bases line up with TRBD1. Losses at the gene ends were 4 bases for V and 0 bases for J; bases not matched to a gene: 7. The germline V gene has CDR1 SGHAT and CDR2 FQNNGV. The length of the CDR3 is 16 residues. Here the CDR3 reads CASSSGQDSSTDTQYF. The CDR3 DNA sequence: TGTGCCAGCAGCTCAGGACAGGACTCTAGCACAGATACGCAGTATTTT.

The rearrangement joins TRBV7-8 to TRBJ1-2, with 7 bases lining up with TRBD1. The junction had 2 bases not matched to a gene; V was cut back by 4 bases and J by 3 bases. CDR1 is SGHVS and CDR2 is FQNEAQ in the germline V gene. This CDR3 is built from 13 residues. The CDR3 nucleotides read TGTGCCAGCAGCTCGCAGGGGGACTATGGCTACACCTTC. Translation gives CASSSQGDYGYTF.

The rearrangement links TRBV7-3 to TRBJ1-1; TRBD1 aligns across 8 bases. CDR3 length: 15 residues. CDR1 SGHTA and CDR2 FQGTGA come from the germline V gene. The junction had 9 bases not matched to a gene; V was cut back by 5 bases and J by 4 bases. The CDR3, as DNA: TGTGCCAGCAGCCCGGGACAGGTTTTGGGCACTGAAGCTTTCTTT. Translated: CASSPGQVLGTEAFF.

The chain is built from TRBV7-9 and TRBJ1-2; D not certain. This CDR3 comprises 14 residues. Trimming removed 5 bases from V and 7 bases from J, with 17 bases in between. The V gene's germline CDR1 is SEHNR and CDR2 FQNEAQ (reference sequence). The CDR3 nucleotides are TGTGCCAGCAGCCCTACGAGGGATGCGATTGGCTACACCTTC. Protein product: CASSPTRDAIGYTF.

This chain joins TRBV5-1 and TRBJ1-1; 8 bases align to TRBD1. This CDR3 comprises 16 residues. In germline, CDR1 is SGHRS, CDR2 YFSETQ. The trim removed 1 base at V and 5 bases at J, leaving 10 bases unmatched. The CDR3 DNA sequence: TGCGCCAGCAGCTTGATAACACGGACAGGGAATACTGAAGCTTTCTTT. Its protein is CASSLITRTGNTEAFF. Full variable domain (missing parts from reference TRBV5-1 and TRBJ1-1): KAGVTQTPRYLIKTRGQQVTLSCSPISGHRSVSWYQQTPGQGLQFLFEYFSETQRNKGNFPGRFSGRQFSNSRSEMNVSTLELGDSALYLCASSLITRTGNTEAFFGQGTRLTVV.

This clone has a handful of counts. The chain carries TRBV2 and TRBJ1-4; tentatively, D is TRBD1 (5 bases). The CDR3 runs 15 residues. Trimming shortened V by 6 bases and J by 3 bases, and 14 bases separated the two germline ends. CDR1 is SNHLY and CDR2 is FYNNEI in the germline V gene. CDR3 region: CASRTPRVANEKLFF. The CDR3, as DNA: TGTGCCAGCAGGACTCCCAGGGTGGCTAATGAAAAACTGTTTTTT.

This sequence joins TRBV28 and TRBJ1-5; TRBD1 is a possible D gene (5 bases). Trimming left V 6 bases short and J 6 bases short, with 18 bases between. This CDR3 spans 15 amino acids. The germline CDR1 and CDR2 sequences are MDHEN and SYDVKM. This chain's CDR3 is CASSPRRGGIQPQHF. The CDR3 bases are TGTGCCAGCAGCCCTCGACGGGGGGGGATTCAGCCCCAGCATTTT. Variable domain in full (rest from reference TRBV28 and TRBJ1-5): DVKVTQSSRYLVKRTGEKVFLECVQDMDHENMFWYRQDPGLGLRLIYFSYDVKMKEKGDIPEGYSVSREKKERFSLILESASTNQTSMYLCASSPRRGGIQPQHFGDGTRLSIL.

The chain carries TRBV4-1 and TRBJ1-5; D gene ambiguous. The CDR3 is 15 amino acids. Germline V CDR1 and CDR2: MGHRA, YSYEKL. Trimming shortened V by 0 bases and J by 2 bases, and 8 bases separated the two germline ends. The CDR3 region is CASSQDGLGNQPQHF. CDR3 DNA: TGCGCCAGCAGCCAAGACGGGTTAGGCAATCAGCCCCAGCATTTT.